The present T cell receptor beta chain was sequenced within a study of multiple sclerosis patients with progressive multifocal leukoencephalopathy. Indicated time point: before natalizumab initiation. The CDR3 has 14 residues. The germline V gene has CDR1 KGHSH and CDR2 LQKENI. V was cut by 3 bases and J by 5 bases, with 11 bases left in between. This was a survey-level run. Each PCR contained spiked synthetic TR CDR3 controls spanning every V-J pairing. The data were produced by immunoSEQ multiplex PCR, yet TCRdb's version contains in-frame clones alone and is incomplete. The data contain about 32,000 clones, 92% of them seen just once; the ten biggest clones take up roughly 2%.

The specimen sequenced was PBMCs. The clonotype comes from a man aged 30-40 years with multiple sclerosis. The J gene is TRBJ1-5, the V gene TRBV18; tentative D call: TRBD1 (6 bases). CDR3 DNA sequence: TGTGCCAGCTCACCCTGGACAGAAGATCAGCCCCAGCATTTT. Protein: CASSPWTEDQPQHF.